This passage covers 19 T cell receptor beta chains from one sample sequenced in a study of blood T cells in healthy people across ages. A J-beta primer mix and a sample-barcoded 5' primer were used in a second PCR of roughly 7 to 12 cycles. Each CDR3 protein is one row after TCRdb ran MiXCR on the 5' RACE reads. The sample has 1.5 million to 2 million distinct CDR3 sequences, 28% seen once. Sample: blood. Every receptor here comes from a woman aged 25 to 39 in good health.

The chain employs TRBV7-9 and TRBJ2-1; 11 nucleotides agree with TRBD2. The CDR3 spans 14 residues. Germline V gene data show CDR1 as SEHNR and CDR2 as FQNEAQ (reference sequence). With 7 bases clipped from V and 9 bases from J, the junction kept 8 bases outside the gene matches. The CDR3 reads CASTLLAGVGEQFF. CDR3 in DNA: TGTGCCAGCACCCTACTAGCGGGAGTGGGTGAGCAGTTCTTC. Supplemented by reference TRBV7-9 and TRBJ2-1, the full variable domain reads DTGVSQNPRHKITKRGQNVTFRCDPISEHNRLYWYRQTLGQGPEFLTYFQNEAQLEKSRLLSDRFSAERPKGSFSTLEIQRTEQGDSAMYLCASTLLAGVGEQFFGPGTRLTVL.

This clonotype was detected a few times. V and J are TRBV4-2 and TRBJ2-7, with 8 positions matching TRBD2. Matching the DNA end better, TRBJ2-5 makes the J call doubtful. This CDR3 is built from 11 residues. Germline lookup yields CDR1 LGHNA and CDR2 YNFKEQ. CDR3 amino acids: CAGGGRETQYF. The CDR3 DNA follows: TGTGCTGGTGGCGGGAGGGAGACCCAGTACTTC.

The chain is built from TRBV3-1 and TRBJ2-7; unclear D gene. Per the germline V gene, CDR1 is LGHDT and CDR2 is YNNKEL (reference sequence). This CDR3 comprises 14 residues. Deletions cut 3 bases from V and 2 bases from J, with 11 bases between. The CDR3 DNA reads TGTGCCAGCAGCCATTTGAGGTATACCTACGAGCAGTACTTC. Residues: CASSHLRYTYEQYF.

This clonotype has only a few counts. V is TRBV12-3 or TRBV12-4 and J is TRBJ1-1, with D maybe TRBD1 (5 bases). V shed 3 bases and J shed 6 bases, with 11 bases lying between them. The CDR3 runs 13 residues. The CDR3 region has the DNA TGTGCCAGCAGTTTCCAGGGTAGGTCTGAAGCTTTCTTT. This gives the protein CASSFQGRSEAFF.

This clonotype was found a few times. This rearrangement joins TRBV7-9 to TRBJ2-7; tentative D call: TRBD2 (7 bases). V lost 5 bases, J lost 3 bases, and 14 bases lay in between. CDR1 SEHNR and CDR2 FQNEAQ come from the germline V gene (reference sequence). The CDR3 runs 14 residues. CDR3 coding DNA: TGTGCCAGCAGCCAGGGGAGGGACCACTACGAGCAGTACTTC. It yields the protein CASSQGRDHYEQYF.

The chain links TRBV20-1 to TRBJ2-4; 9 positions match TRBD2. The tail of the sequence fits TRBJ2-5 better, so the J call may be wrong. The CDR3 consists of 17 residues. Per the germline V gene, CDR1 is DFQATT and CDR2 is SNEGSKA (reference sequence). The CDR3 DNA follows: TGCAGTGCTAGAGAAGGCCTTAGGCGGGGGGGGCAAGAGACCCAGTACTTC. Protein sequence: CSAREGLRRGGQETQYF.

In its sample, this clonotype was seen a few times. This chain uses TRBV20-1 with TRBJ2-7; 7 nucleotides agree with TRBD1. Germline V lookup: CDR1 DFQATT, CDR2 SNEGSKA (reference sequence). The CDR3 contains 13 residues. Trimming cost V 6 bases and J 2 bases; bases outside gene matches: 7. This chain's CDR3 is CSALRDSPYEQYF. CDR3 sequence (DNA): TGCAGTGCACTCCGGGACAGCCCCTACGAGCAGTACTTC.

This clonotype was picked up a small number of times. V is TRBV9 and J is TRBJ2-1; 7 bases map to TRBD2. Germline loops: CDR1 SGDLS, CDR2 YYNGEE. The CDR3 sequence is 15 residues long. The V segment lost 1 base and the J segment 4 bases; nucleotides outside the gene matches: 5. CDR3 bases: TGTGCCAGCAGCGTACGACTAGCAAATTACAATGAGCAGTTCTTC. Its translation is CASSVRLANYNEQFF. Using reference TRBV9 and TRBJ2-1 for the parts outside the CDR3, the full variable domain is DSGVTQTPKHLITATGQRVTLRCSPRSGDLSVYWYQQSLDQGLQFLIQYYNGEERAKGNILERFSAQQFPDLHSELNLSSLELGDSALYFCASSVRLANYNEQFFGPGTRLTVL.

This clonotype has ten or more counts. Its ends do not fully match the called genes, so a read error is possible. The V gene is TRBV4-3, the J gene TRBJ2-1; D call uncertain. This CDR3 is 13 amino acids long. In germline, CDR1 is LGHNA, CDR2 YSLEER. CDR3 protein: CASSQVSDNEQFF. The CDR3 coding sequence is TGCGCCAGCAGCCAAGTCTCCGACAATGAGCAGTTCTTC.

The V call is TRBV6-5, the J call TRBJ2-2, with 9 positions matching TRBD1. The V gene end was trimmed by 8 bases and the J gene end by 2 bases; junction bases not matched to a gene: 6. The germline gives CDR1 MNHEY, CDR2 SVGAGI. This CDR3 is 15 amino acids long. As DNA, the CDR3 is TGTGCCAGCGTTCGGGACAGGGCAAACACCGGGGAGCTGTTTTTT. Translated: CASVRDRANTGELFF.

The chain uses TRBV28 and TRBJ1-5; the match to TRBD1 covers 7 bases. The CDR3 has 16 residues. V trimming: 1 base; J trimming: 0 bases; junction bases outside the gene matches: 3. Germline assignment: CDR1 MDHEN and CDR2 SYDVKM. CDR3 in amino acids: CASSLLGQSSNQPQHF. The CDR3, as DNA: TGTGCCAGCAGTTTATTGGGACAGTCTAGCAATCAGCCCCAGCATTTT.

This CDR3 is CASSEMPNEQFF. Written as DNA, the CDR3 is TGTGCCAGCAGTGAGATGCCCAATGAGCAGTTCTTC. The V and J genes are TRBV2 and TRBJ2-1, with D unclear. Trimming cost V 3 bases and J 6 bases, with 6 bases left between them. Germline-derived CDR1 and CDR2 are SNHLY and FYNNEI. The CDR3 extends over 12 amino acids.

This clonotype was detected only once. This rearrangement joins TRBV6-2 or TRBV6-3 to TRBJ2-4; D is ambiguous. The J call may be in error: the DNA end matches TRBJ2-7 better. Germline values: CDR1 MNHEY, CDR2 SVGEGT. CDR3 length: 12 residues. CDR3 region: CASSFRTNEQYF. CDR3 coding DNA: TGTGCCAGCAGTTTTAGGACCAACGAGCAGTACTTC.

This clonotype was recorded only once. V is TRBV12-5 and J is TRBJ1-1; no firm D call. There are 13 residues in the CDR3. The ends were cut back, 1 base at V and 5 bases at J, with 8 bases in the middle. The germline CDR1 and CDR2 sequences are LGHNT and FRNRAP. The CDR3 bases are TGTGCTAGTGGTTTGGAGGCCTCAACTGAAGCTTTCTTT. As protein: CASGLEASTEAFF.

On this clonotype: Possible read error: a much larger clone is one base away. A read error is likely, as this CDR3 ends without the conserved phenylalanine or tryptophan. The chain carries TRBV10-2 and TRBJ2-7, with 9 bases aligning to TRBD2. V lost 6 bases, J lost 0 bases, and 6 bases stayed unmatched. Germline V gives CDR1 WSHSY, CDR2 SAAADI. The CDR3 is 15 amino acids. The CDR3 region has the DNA TGCGCCAGCAGCGAGGGACTAGCAGACTCCTACGAGCAGTACCTC. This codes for CASSEGLADSYEQYL.

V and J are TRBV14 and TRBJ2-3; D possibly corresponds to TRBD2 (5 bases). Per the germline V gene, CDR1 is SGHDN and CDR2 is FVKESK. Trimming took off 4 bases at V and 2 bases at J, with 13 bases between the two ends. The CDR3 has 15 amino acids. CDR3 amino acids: CASSPHGVATDTQYF. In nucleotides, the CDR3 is TGTGCCAGCAGCCCCCACGGGGTGGCCACAGATACGCAGTATTTT.

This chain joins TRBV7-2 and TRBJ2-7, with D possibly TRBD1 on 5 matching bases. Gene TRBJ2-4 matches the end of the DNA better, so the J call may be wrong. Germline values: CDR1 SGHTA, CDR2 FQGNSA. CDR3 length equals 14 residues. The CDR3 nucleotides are TGTGCCAGCAGCTTAGGAACGACAAGGGGCATTCAGTACTTC. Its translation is CASSLGTTRGIQYF.

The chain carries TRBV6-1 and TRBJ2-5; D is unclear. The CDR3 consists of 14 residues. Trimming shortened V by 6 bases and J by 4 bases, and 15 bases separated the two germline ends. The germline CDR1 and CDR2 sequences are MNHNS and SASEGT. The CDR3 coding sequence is TGTGCCAGCAGGTCCGGCGGAGTGCCAGAGACCCAGTACTTC. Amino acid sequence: CASRSGGVPETQYF.

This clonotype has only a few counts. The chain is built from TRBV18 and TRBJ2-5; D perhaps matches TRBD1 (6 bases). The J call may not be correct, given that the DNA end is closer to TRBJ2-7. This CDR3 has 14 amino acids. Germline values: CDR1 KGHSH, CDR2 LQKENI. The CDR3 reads CASSRSDRSYEQYF. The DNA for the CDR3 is TGTGCCAGCTCACGAAGCGACAGGAGCTACGAGCAGTACTTC.